A selection of T cell receptor beta chains follows, all from one sample in a study of tumor-infiltrating lymphocytes in primary liver carcinoma. TCRdb processed the multiplex PCR reads anew with MiXCR; each CDR3 protein has one entry. The sample contains tens of thousands of distinct CDR3 sequences, approximately 79% of which appear only once. The sample consisted of liver tumor tissue from sampling region 4. The receptors were sampled from a young woman with primary liver carcinoma and hepatitis B virus infection. Each CDR3 is given with its conserved first and last residue. D genes are given only for firm matches. Size tells how often a clone was seen (once, few, many) or the class of an expanded clone, and some rows leave it out.

clone size: NA
V gene: TRBV6-5
J gene: TRBJ2-2
D gene: TRBD2
CDR3 protein: CTSTSSGADTGELLF
CDR3 DNA: TGTACCAGCACCTCTAGCGGAGCGGACACCGGGGAGCTGTTATTT

clone size: NA
V gene: TRBV28
J gene: TRBJ2-7
D gene: TRBD2
CDR3 protein: CASSSPCLAVINEQYF
CDR3 DNA: TGTGCCAGCAGTTCGCCTTGTCTAGCGGTAATCAACGAGCAGTACTTC

clone size: NA
V gene: TRBV11-2
J gene: TRBJ2-2
D gene: NA
CDR3 protein: CASSLDPKLNTGELFF
CDR3 DNA: TGTGCCAGCAGTCTCGATCCCAAATTGAACACCGGGGAGCTGTTTTTT

clone size: NA
V gene: TRBV6-1
J gene: TRBJ2-2
D gene: NA
CDR3 protein: CASSETLPGGTARTGELFF
CDR3 DNA: TGTGCCAGCAGTGAAACCCTTCCCGGGGGCACCGCGAGGACCGGGGAGCTGTTTTTT

clone size: NA
V gene: TRBV4-3
J gene: TRBJ1-4
D gene: NA
CDR3 protein: CASSQDMGRATNEKLFF
CDR3 DNA: TGCGCCAGCAGCCAAGATATGGGGAGGGCCACTAATGAAAAACTGTTTTTT

clone size: NA
V gene: TRBV11-1
J gene: TRBJ1-1
D gene: NA
CDR3 protein: CASSLRLNTEVFF
CDR3 DNA: TGTGCCAGCAGCTTAAGGCTGAACACTGAAGTTTTCTTT

clone size: NA
V gene: TRBV11-2
J gene: TRBJ1-4
D gene: NA
CDR3 protein: CASSPWEGKLSF
CDR3 DNA: TGTGCCAGCAGCCCTTGGGAGGGAAAACTGTCTTTT

clone size: NA
V gene: TRBV11-2
J gene: TRBJ2-7
D gene: NA
CDR3 protein: CASSPGSTYEQHF
CDR3 DNA: TGTGCCAGCAGCCCCGGGAGCACCTACGAGCAACACTTC

clone size: NA
V gene: TRBV11-2
J gene: TRBJ2-3
D gene: NA
CDR3 protein: CASSAQTPTDTQYF
CDR3 DNA: TGTGCCAGCAGCGCACAAACTCCCACAGATACGCAGTATTTT

clone size: NA
V gene: TRBV4-1
J gene: TRBJ2-3
D gene: NA
CDR3 protein: CASSQLGMIAEDSDTPYF
CDR3 DNA: TGTGCCAGCAGCCAACTAGGCATGATAGCTGAAGACTCGGATACGCCGTATTTT

clone size: NA
V gene: TRBV11-1
J gene: TRBJ2-2
D gene: NA
CDR3 protein: CASSRVMAGVSGVLFF
CDR3 DNA: TGCGCCAGCAGCAGGGTTATGGCGGGAGTGTCAGGGGTGCTGTTTTTT

clone size: NA
V gene: TRBV11-1
J gene: TRBJ2-2
D gene: TRBD2
CDR3 protein: CAGSSVMAGVAGELFF
CDR3 DNA: TGTGCCGGCAGCAGTGTTATGGCGGGAGTGGCCGGGGAGCTGTTTTTT

clone size: NA
V gene: TRBV4-1
J gene: TRBJ2-5
D gene: NA
CDR3 protein: CASSHGGGRRETQYF
CDR3 DNA: TGCGCCAGCAGCCACGGTGGGGGTAGGAGAGAGACCCAGTACTTC

clone size: NA
V gene: TRBV7-9
J gene: TRBJ2-2
D gene: NA
CDR3 protein: CASSLAAARGALFF
CDR3 DNA: TGTGCCAGCAGCTTAGCAGCGGCCCGCGGGGCGCTGTTTTTT

clone size: NA
V gene: TRBV9
J gene: TRBJ2-2
D gene: TRBD1
CDR3 protein: CASSVEQGTGELLF
CDR3 DNA: TGTGCCAGCAGCGTCGAACAGGGCACAGGGGAGCTGCTTTTT

clone size: NA
V gene: TRBV4-1
J gene: TRBJ2-5
D gene: NA
CDR3 protein: CASSHDGGRRETQYF
CDR3 DNA: TGCGCCAGCAGCCACGACGGGGGTAGGAGAGAGACCCAGTACTTC

clone size: NA
V gene: TRBV4-3
J gene: TRBJ1-2
D gene: NA
CDR3 protein: CSSSAESEIYGYTF
CDR3 DNA: TGCTCCAGCAGTGCTGAGTCGGAGATCTATGGCTACACCTTC

clone size: NA
V gene: TRBV11-1
J gene: TRBJ1-1
D gene: NA
CDR3 protein: CVSGFGQGYIEAFF
CDR3 DNA: TGTGTCAGCGGCTTCGGGCAGGGCTACATTGAAGCTTTCTTT

clone size: large
V gene: TRBV11-1
J gene: TRBJ2-2
D gene: TRBD2
CDR3 protein: CASSRVMAGVSGELFF
CDR3 DNA: TGTGCCAGCAGCAGGGTTATGGCGGGAGTGTCCGGGGAGCTGTTTTTT

clone size: NA
V gene: TRBV11-2
J gene: TRBJ2-1
D gene: TRBD2
CDR3 protein: CASMVTSGRADNEQFF
CDR3 DNA: TGTGCCAGCATGGTTACTAGCGGGAGGGCCGACAATGAGCAGTTCTTC

clone size: NA
V gene: TRBV14
J gene: TRBJ2-7
D gene: NA
CDR3 protein: CPSSRFSDEQYF
CDR3 DNA: TGTCCCAGCAGCCGATTCTCGGACGAGCAATACTTC

clone size: few
V gene: TRBV6-2/TRBV6-3
J gene: TRBJ2-2
D gene: NA
CDR3 protein: CASSYSYGQTTGDFVF
CDR3 DNA: TGTGCCAGCAGTTACTCATACGGACAGACCACCGGGGATTTTGTTTTT

clone size: NA
V gene: TRBV28
J gene: TRBJ2-3
D gene: TRBD1
CDR3 protein: CAISWTGFKDTQYF
CDR3 DNA: TGTGCCATCAGTTGGACAGGATTCAAAGATACGCAGTATTTT

clone size: NA
V gene: TRBV11-2
J gene: TRBJ2-7
D gene: TRBD1
CDR3 protein: CSSSLARDRQYF
CDR3 DNA: TGTTCAAGCAGCTTGGCCCGGGACAGGCAGTACTTC

clone size: NA
V gene: TRBV5-5
J gene: TRBJ2-3
D gene: NA
CDR3 protein: CASSSGFTGIQYF
CDR3 DNA: TGTGCCAGCAGCTCCGGATTCACAGGTATTCAGTATTTT

clone size: NA
V gene: TRBV4-1
J gene: TRBJ1-1
D gene: NA
CDR3 protein: CTSNQDIPVNNEAFF
CDR3 DNA: TGCACCAGCAACCAAGATATCCCAGTGAACAATGAAGCTTTCTTT

clone size: NA
V gene: TRBV6-5
J gene: TRBJ2-1
D gene: TRBD1
CDR3 protein: CASSYVGQGHNEQFF
CDR3 DNA: TGTGCCAGCAGTTACGTGGGACAGGGCCACAATGAGCAGTTCTTC

clone size: NA
V gene: TRBV9
J gene: TRBJ2-3
D gene: NA
CDR3 protein: CASSVGNLPTDTQYF
CDR3 DNA: TGTGCTAGCAGCGTAGGGAACCTTCCCACAGATACGCAGTATTTT

clone size: once
V gene: TRBV7-9
J gene: TRBJ1-2
D gene: NA
CDR3 protein: CASSPWTAFYYYTF
CDR3 DNA: TGTGCCAGCAGCCCTTGGACAGCCTTCTATTACTACACCTTC

clone size: NA
V gene: TRBV5-6
J gene: TRBJ2-2
D gene: NA
CDR3 protein: CVSNLATRVTGELFF
CDR3 DNA: TGTGTCAGCAACTTGGCAACCAGAGTCACCGGGGAGCTGTTCTTT

clone size: NA
V gene: TRBV13
J gene: TRBJ2-7
D gene: NA
CDR3 protein: CASSPRIGEQYF
CDR3 DNA: TGTGCTAGCAGCCCACGGATTGGGGAGCAGTACTTC

clone size: once
V gene: TRBV12-3/TRBV12-4
J gene: TRBJ2-1
D gene: NA
CDR3 protein: CASKLGECISYNEQFF
CDR3 DNA: TGCGCCAGCAAACTTGGGGAGTGCATCTCCTACAATGAGCAGTTCTTC

clone size: once
V gene: TRBV29-1
J gene: TRBJ2-5
D gene: TRBD1
CDR3 protein: CSATGEMGCAVEIRYF
CDR3 DNA: TGCAGCGCGACAGGGGAGATGGGTTGTGCGGTGGAGATCCGGTACTTC

clone size: NA
V gene: TRBV7-8
J gene: TRBJ2-1
D gene: NA
CDR3 protein: CDSSRTLYEQFF
CDR3 DNA: TGTGACAGCAGCCGCACTCTCTATGAGCAGTTCTTC

clone size: once
V gene: TRBV4-2
J gene: TRBJ1-4
D gene: NA
CDR3 protein: CTSSQDWEKLSF
CDR3 DNA: TGTACCAGCAGCCAAGATTGGGAAAAACTGTCTTTT

clone size: NA
V gene: TRBV12-3/TRBV12-4
J gene: TRBJ2-5
D gene: NA
CDR3 protein: CASSTYHRSEETRYF
CDR3 DNA: TGTGCCAGCAGCACCTACCACAGGAGCGAAGAGACTCGGTACTTC

clone size: once
V gene: TRBV13
J gene: TRBJ2-5
D gene: NA
CDR3 protein: CASSLTGTNRETQYF
CDR3 DNA: TGTGCCAGCAGCCTCACTGGGACCAACCGAGAGACCCAGTACTTC

clone size: NA
V gene: TRBV5-1
J gene: TRBJ2-2
D gene: NA
CDR3 protein: CARNQSPNTGELFF
CDR3 DNA: TGCGCCCGCAACCAATCTCCGAACACCGGGGAGCTGTTCTTT

clone size: NA
V gene: TRBV4-3
J gene: TRBJ2-1
D gene: NA
CDR3 protein: CAGSQDAGSPYNEQFF
CDR3 DNA: TGCGCCGGCAGCCAAGATGCGGGAAGTCCCTACAATGAGCAGTTCTTC

clone size: many
V gene: TRBV6-6
J gene: TRBJ2-4
D gene: NA
CDR3 protein: CASSARGAKNIQYF
CDR3 DNA: TGTGCCAGCAGTGCTCGGGGGGCCAAAAACATTCAGTACTTC

clone size: NA
V gene: TRBV7-8
J gene: TRBJ1-5
D gene: NA
CDR3 protein: CASSLKGQVGQPQHF
CDR3 DNA: TGTGCCAGCAGCCTTAAGGGCCAGGTAGGTCAGCCCCAGCATTTT

clone size: few
V gene: TRBV29-1
J gene: TRBJ2-5
D gene: NA
CDR3 protein: CSVVGVGETQHF
CDR3 DNA: TGCAGCGTTGTCGGGGTGGGAGAGACCCAGCACTTC

clone size: NA
V gene: TRBV5-1
J gene: TRBJ2-1
D gene: NA
CDR3 protein: CASSLAISSGSNEQFF
CDR3 DNA: TGCGCCAGCAGCCTTGCGATATCCTCGGGGTCCAATGAGCAGTTCTTC

clone size: NA
V gene: TRBV29-1
J gene: TRBJ1-1
D gene: NA
CDR3 protein: CSVDGYSLTEAFF
CDR3 DNA: TGCAGCGTCGACGGGTATTCGTTGACTGAAGCCTTCTTT

clone size: NA
V gene: TRBV4-1
J gene: TRBJ2-3
D gene: NA
CDR3 protein: CAASQLGMVSEDSDTQYF
CDR3 DNA: TGCGCCGCCAGCCAACTAGGCATGGTATCTGAAGACTCGGATACGCAGTATTTT

clone size: NA
V gene: TRBV6-5
J gene: TRBJ1-1
D gene: NA
CDR3 protein: CASSWNGDTETFF
CDR3 DNA: TGTGCCAGCAGTTGGAACGGGGACACTGAAACTTTCTTT

clone size: NA
V gene: TRBV28
J gene: TRBJ2-1
D gene: NA
CDR3 protein: CASSLNRGIEPTGQFF
CDR3 DNA: TGTGCCAGCAGTTTAAATAGGGGAATTGAGCCCACGGGGCAGTTCTTC

clone size: medium-sized
V gene: TRBV5-4
J gene: TRBJ2-5
D gene: TRBD2
CDR3 protein: CASSLGTSGQETQYF
CDR3 DNA: TGTGCCAGCAGCTTGGGGACTAGCGGACAAGAGACCCAGTACTTC

clone size: NA
V gene: TRBV11-2
J gene: TRBJ2-1
D gene: NA
CDR3 protein: CVSSLDMAGNSYNEQFF
CDR3 DNA: TGTGTCAGCAGCTTAGATATGGCAGGGAACTCCTACAATGAGCAGTTCTTC

clone size: once
V gene: TRBV12-3/TRBV12-4
J gene: TRBJ2-5
D gene: NA
CDR3 protein: CASGTYPRSEETQYF
CDR3 DNA: TGTGCCAGTGGCACCTACCCCCGGAGCGAAGAGACACAGTACTTC

clone size: NA
V gene: TRBV11-2
J gene: TRBJ2-4
D gene: NA
CDR3 protein: CASSPGLGYIQYF
CDR3 DNA: TGTGCCAGCAGCCCCGGACTGGGGTACATTCAGTACTTC

clone size: large
V gene: TRBV7-8
J gene: TRBJ2-3
D gene: NA
CDR3 protein: CASSSLVSDTQYF
CDR3 DNA: TGTGCCAGCAGCTCACTAGTATCAGATACGCAGTATTTT

clone size: NA
V gene: TRBV28
J gene: TRBJ2-7
D gene: NA
CDR3 protein: CASSSHHQGFYEQYF
CDR3 DNA: TGTGCCAGCAGTTCGCACCACCAGGGGTTTTACGAGCAGTACTTC

clone size: NA
V gene: TRBV4-3
J gene: TRBJ2-1
D gene: NA
CDR3 protein: CASSQDALSSYNEEFF
CDR3 DNA: TGCGCTAGCAGCCAAGATGCCTTAAGCTCCTACAATGAAGAGTTCTTC

clone size: NA
V gene: TRBV6-5
J gene: TRBJ2-2
D gene: NA
CDR3 protein: CSSSPRIGFTGELFF
CDR3 DNA: TGCTCCAGCAGTCCGCGGATAGGGTTCACCGGGGAGCTGTTTTTT

clone size: NA
V gene: TRBV12-3/TRBV12-4
J gene: TRBJ2-1
D gene: TRBD1
CDR3 protein: CVSNTGTVSNEQFF
CDR3 DNA: TGTGTCAGCAATACCGGGACAGTATCCAATGAGCAGTTCTTC